These 26 T cell receptor beta chains share one sample of origin, sequenced in a study of neoadjuvant anti-PD-1 for oral cavity cancer. Indicated time point: after neoadjuvant nivolumab, at surgical resection. Data came from immunoSEQ multiplex PCR; TCRdb stores just in-frame clones and leaves some out. The sample holds 20,000 to 25,000 clones, 35% to 50% seen once. The source material was tumor tissue, sampled after nivolumab (anti-PD-1) treatment. All receptors derive from a person aged 35-79 years with oral cavity squamous cell carcinoma.

Only a few counts were recorded for this clone. CDR3 nucleotide sequence: TGTGCCAGCAGCTTAGAAGGGCGGTACAATGAGCAGTTCTTC. It codes for CASSLEGRYNEQFF. The chain employs TRBV7-3 and TRBJ2-1; the D is unclear. Between the trimmed V and J ends, which lost 2 bases and 4 bases, there was a span of 9 bases. The germline V gene encodes CDR1 SGHTA and CDR2 FQGTGA. The CDR3 is 14 amino acids.

This clone is medium-sized within its sample. This chain links TRBV4-3 with TRBJ1-2, with D uncertain. The CDR3 sequence is 15 residues long. Per the germline V gene, CDR1 is LGHNA and CDR2 is YSLEER. V was shortened by 1 base and J by 6 bases, with 15 bases between the two germline ends. The CDR3 coding sequence is TGCGCCAGCAGCCAAGGTCGACTGGCTCGCCATGGCTACACCTTC. Amino acids: CASSQGRLARHGYTF.

This chain uses TRBV7-8 with TRBJ2-5, with D unresolved. The CDR3 runs to 13 residues. Deletions cut 1 base from V and 6 bases from J, with 9 bases between. The germline gives CDR1 SGHVS, CDR2 FQNEAQ. The CDR3 nucleotides are TGTGCCAGCAGCTTAGGGTGGGGAAAGACCCAGTACTTC. Translated: CASSLGWGKTQYF.

The chain carries TRBV11-2 and TRBJ2-1; no clear D. Germline values: CDR1 SGHAT, CDR2 FQNNGV. With 0 bases removed from V and 6 bases from J, the gap between germline ends came to 15 bases. The CDR3 length is 16 residues. The CDR3 sequence: CASSLDLVQWGNEQFF. In nucleotides, the CDR3 is TGTGCCAGCAGCTTAGATCTCGTACAGTGGGGCAATGAGCAGTTCTTC.

The chain has TRBV18 and TRBJ2-5; D is ambiguous. Germline-derived CDR1 and CDR2 are KGHSH and LQKENI. The CDR3 is made up of 13 amino acids. V was pared by 6 bases and J by 0 bases, with 8 bases between. CDR3 coding DNA: TGTGCCAGCTCCCCGAGCGACCAAGAGACCCAGTACTTC. As protein: CASSPSDQETQYF. The full variable domain, with the rest looked up from reference TRBV18 and TRBJ2-5, is NAGVMQNPRHLVRRRGQEARLRCSPMKGHSHVYWYRQLPEEGLKFMVYLQKENIIDESGMPKERFSAEFPKEGPSILRIQQVVRGDSAAYFCASSPSDQETQYFGPGTRLLVL.

This clone was counted at least ten times. J is TRBJ2-3 and V is TRBV5-1; 7 nucleotides align to TRBD2. This CDR3 is built from 14 residues. Looked up from germline, CDR1 is SGHRS and CDR2 is YFSETQ. V shed 0 bases, J shed 6 bases, and the junction held 4 bases outside the gene matches. CDR3 loop: CASSLDTGGDTQYF. The CDR3 coding sequence is TGCGCCAGCAGCTTGGACACCGGGGGGGATACGCAGTATTTT.

The table lists this clone with a few counts. This rearrangement joins TRBV27 to TRBJ2-1; TRBD2 agrees at 8 bases. CDR3 size: 15 residues. J was trimmed by 8 bases and V by 1 base; bases with no gene match: 7. The V gene's germline CDR1 is MNHEY and CDR2 SMNVEV (reference sequence). This CDR3 reads CASSLFTSGWDEQFF. The DNA for the CDR3 is TGTGCCAGCAGTTTATTCACTAGCGGTTGGGATGAGCAGTTCTTC.

The sample holds a few counts of this clone. V gene TRBV2 combines with J gene TRBJ1-5; tentative D call: TRBD1 (6 bases). V dropped 8 bases and J dropped 1 base, with 15 bases sitting between them. Germline V lookup: CDR1 SNHLY, CDR2 FYNNEI. This CDR3 is built from 15 residues. The CDR3 DNA sequence: TGTGCCAGCGTTGCCTCGGGACAAAGCAATCAGCCCCAGCATTTT. Protein sequence: CASVASGQSNQPQHF.

This clone was observed once. This rearrangement joins TRBV2 to TRBJ1-6, with a tentative D call TRBD1 (5 bases). The CDR3 runs to 16 residues. With 4 bases removed from V and 0 bases from J, the gap between germline ends came to 10 bases. The germline gives CDR1 SNHLY, CDR2 FYNNEI. DNA of the CDR3: TGTGCCAGCAGTGGTGGGGGTGGCTCCTATAATTCACCCCTCCACTTT. Its translation: CASSGGGGSYNSPLHF.

The chain employs TRBV15 and TRBJ2-1; D possibly uses TRBD1 or TRBD2 (5 bases each). Trimming cost V 4 bases and J 0 bases, with 10 bases left between them. Germline V lookup: CDR1 LNHNV, CDR2 YYDKDF (reference sequence). The CDR3 extends over 15 amino acids. CDR3 DNA sequence: TGTGCCACCAGCACCTCCGGGACCTCCTACAATGAGCAGTTCTTC. Protein product: CATSTSGTSYNEQFF.

The chain carries TRBV29-1 and TRBJ1-2, with D possibly matching TRBD1 (6 bases). Germline CDR1 and CDR2: SQVTM and ANQGSEA. The CDR3 consists of 14 residues. With 3 bases removed from V and 5 bases from J, the gap between germline ends came to 16 bases. The DNA for the CDR3 is TGCAGCGTTGATTGGAGGGTCAGGGGATATGGCTACACCTTC. This encodes CSVDWRVRGYGYTF.

This clone occurred many times. The chain combines TRBV10-3 with TRBJ2-5, with a tentative D call TRBD2 (7 bases). Germline CDR1 is ENHRY and CDR2 is SYGVKD. The germline V and J ends were trimmed by 2 bases and 5 bases, with 24 bases remaining between them. CDR3 length: 18 amino acids. CDR3 sequence reads: CAISERASGGGSGETQYF. The CDR3 DNA sequence: TGTGCCATCAGTGAGAGGGCTTCGGGCGGGGGCTCGGGGGAGACCCAGTACTTC.

V gene TRBV14 combines with J gene TRBJ1-2; tentatively, D is TRBD1 (5 bases). Germline assignment: CDR1 SGHDN and CDR2 FVKESK. Deletions cut 1 base from V and 4 bases from J, with 13 bases between. The CDR3 is 15 amino acids. This CDR3 is CASSQGGIVGYGYTF. The CDR3 coding sequence is TGTGCCAGCAGCCAAGGGGGCATCGTGGGCTATGGCTACACCTTC.

With respect to this clone: Other nucleotide sequences in the sample specify the same CDR3. V gene TRBV7-2 combines with J gene TRBJ2-6, with a tentative D call TRBD2 (6 bases). Germline V gene data show CDR1 as SGHTA and CDR2 as FQGNSA. The CDR3 contains 17 residues. V lost 5 bases, J lost 0 bases, and 14 bases lay in between. Here the CDR3 reads CASSPRGGPSGANVLTF. CDR3 DNA sequence: TGTGCCAGCAGCCCCCGGGGAGGTCCCTCTGGGGCCAACGTCCTGACTTTC.

The rearrangement links TRBV7-2 to TRBJ2-7, with no clear D. The CDR3 sequence is 14 residues long. Looked up from germline, CDR1 is SGHTA and CDR2 is FQGNSA. V lost 1 base, J lost 3 bases, and 10 bases lay in between. CDR3 protein: CASSLGISDYEQYF. CDR3 nucleotide sequence: TGTGCCAGCAGCTTAGGGATCTCAGACTACGAGCAGTACTTC.

The CDR3 DNA reads as TGTGCCAGTAGTAGAAAGGGGGCTCGAGGCTACACCTTC. Translated, it gives CASSRKGARGYTF. The genes are TRBV19 and TRBJ1-2, with 7 positions matching TRBD1. Trimming removed 4 bases from V and 8 bases from J; junction bases left unmatched: 7. CDR3 length: 13 residues. Germline lookup yields CDR1 LNHDA and CDR2 SQIVND (reference sequence).

This sequence joins TRBV27 and TRBJ1-6; 10 nucleotides match TRBD1. Germline V gene sequence: CDR1 MNHEY, CDR2 SMNVEV (reference sequence). With V trimmed by 5 bases and J by 13 bases, 11 bases remained unmatched. CDR3 length: 15 residues. The CDR3 DNA reads TGTGCCAGCAGTCCCCTGGGACAGGGGCAGACGCCCCTCCACTTT. It translates to CASSPLGQGQTPLHF.

This rearrangement joins TRBV18 to TRBJ2-7, with D uncertain. This CDR3 comprises 14 residues. V lost 2 bases, J lost 4 bases, and 12 bases lay in between. CDR1 and CDR2 (germline): KGHSH, LQKENI. The CDR3 loop reads CASSPTAILYEQYF. CDR3 coding DNA: TGTGCCAGCTCACCAACAGCAATCCTATACGAGCAGTACTTC.

This clone was counted only a few times. This sequence joins TRBV27 and TRBJ1-5, with D uncertain. CDR3 length equals 15 residues. Germline CDR1 is MNHEY and CDR2 is SMNVEV (reference sequence). V was clipped by 4 bases and J by 0 bases, with 10 bases between them. Here the CDR3 reads CASSSQFLSNQPQHF. In nucleotides, the CDR3 is TGTGCCAGCAGTTCGCAGTTCCTTAGCAATCAGCCCCAGCATTTT.

Here the CDR3 DNA reads TGTGCTACTTTCAAGGGATCTCTATATGGCTACACCTTC. Translating gives CATFKGSLYGYTF. This chain uses TRBV6-5 with TRBJ1-2, with unresolved D. The CDR3 runs 13 residues. CDR1 and CDR2 from the germline V gene are MNHEY and SVGAGI.

This chain connects TRBV5-1 to TRBJ1-6; D gene uncertain. The CDR3 consists of 17 residues. Germline V gene data show CDR1 as SGHRS and CDR2 as YFSETQ. The V and J ends lost 1 base and 6 bases respectively, with 17 bases between them. The CDR3 reads CASSLSVPGKGNSPLHF. The CDR3 DNA reads TGCGCCAGCAGCTTGTCGGTGCCGGGGAAGGGTAATTCACCCCTCCACTTT.

The chain carries TRBV5-1 and TRBJ2-3; D remains ambiguous. This CDR3 spans 13 amino acids. Trimming pared 4 bases from V and 4 bases from J, leaving 10 bases between. The germline V gene has CDR1 SGHRS and CDR2 YFSETQ. CDR3 DNA sequence: TGCGCCAGCAGCAGCGTCAGAGCAGATACGCAGTATTTT. It yields the protein CASSSVRADTQYF.

CDR3 amino acids: CASNPRGVAGTGELFF. CDR3 coding DNA: TGCGCCAGCAACCCCCGCGGGGTAGCGGGCACCGGGGAGCTGTTTTTT. The genes are TRBV5-1 and TRBJ2-2, with TRBD2 matching over 7 bases. Looked up from germline, CDR1 is SGHRS and CDR2 is YFSETQ. This CDR3 contains 16 residues. V was clipped by 6 bases and J by 4 bases; unmatched bases: 12.

The chain recombines TRBV7-6 with TRBJ2-7; D not resolved. V lost 5 bases, J lost 3 bases, and 17 bases lay in between. The CDR3 is 15 amino acids. CDR1 is SGHVS and CDR2 is FNYEAQ in the germline V gene. CDR3 in amino acids: CASSLAIGWSYEQYF. The CDR3 nucleotides read TGTGCCAGCAGCCTGGCAATAGGGTGGAGCTACGAGCAGTACTTC. The full variable domain, completed using reference TRBV7-6 and TRBJ2-7, is GAGVSQSPRYKVTKRGQDVALRCDPISGHVSLYWYRQALGQGPEFLTYFNYEAQQDKSGLPNDRFSAERPEGSISTLTIQRTEQRDSAMYRCASSLAIGWSYEQYFGPGTRLTVT.

CDR3 in amino acids: CATSDGTDTQYF. The DNA of the CDR3 is TGTGCCACCTCAGACGGCACAGATACGCAGTATTTT. The chain has TRBV11-3 and TRBJ2-3; no clear D. Trimming took off 10 bases at V and 1 base at J, with 9 bases between the two ends. The CDR3 is 12 amino acids. Per the germline V gene, CDR1 is SGHNT and CDR2 is YENEEA.

This chain joins TRBV5-6 and TRBJ2-7; D call uncertain. The CDR3 is 13 amino acids. Germline CDR1 is SGHDT and CDR2 is YYEEEE. V was shortened by 4 bases and J by 5 bases, with 13 bases between the two germline ends. CDR3 sequence (DNA): TGTGCCAGCAGCCCGCCGGGTTTAGACGAGCAGTACTTC. The encoded protein is CASSPPGLDEQYF.